One sample yielded the 6 T cell receptor beta chains listed below, sequenced in a study of T cell therapy after organ transplantation. For these TCRs, the target antigens are not known. The time point was: 20-29 weeks after completion of therapy. The table came from immunoSEQ multiplex PCR; TCRdb's copy has only in-frame clones and leaves some out. The sample gives about 3,600 clones, 55% to 75% of which show up once; roughly 39% is in the top ten. The sequences come from CD8+ T cells from blood, collected after autologous CMV-specific T cell therapy. All receptors come from a human patient who had received a solid organ transplant and had CMV disease. The graft donor may have given rise to some T cells.

The CDR3 region has the DNA TGCAGCGTTGAAGCCCTCCGGGACACTTCGGTCCCGGGACTAGCGGGAGGCCTCGATACGCAGTATTTT. Amino acids: CSVEALRDTSVPGLAGGLDTQYF. The chain recombines TRBV29-1 with TRBJ2-3, with 15 bases fitting TRBD2. The CDR3 sequence is 23 residues long. V trimming: 1 base; J trimming: 6 bases; junction bases outside the gene matches: 26. Germline assignment: CDR1 SQVTM and CDR2 ANQGSEA.

The V gene is TRBV7-8, the J gene TRBJ2-3, with a possible D match to TRBD2 (6 bases). This CDR3 comprises 16 residues. The V gene lost 4 bases and the J gene lost 0 bases, with 14 bases spanning the gap. Germline V gives CDR1 SGHVS, CDR2 FQNEAQ. The CDR3 is CASSYVLAVSTDTQYF. The CDR3 DNA sequence: TGTGCCAGCAGCTACGTACTAGCAGTTAGCACAGATACGCAGTATTTT.

The CDR3 region has the DNA TGTGCCACCAGCAGAGAACCAAGCTCTGGAAACACCATATATTTT. It codes for CATSREPSSGNTIYF. The rearrangement links TRBV15 to TRBJ1-3; D call uncertain. The CDR3 is 15 residues long. Trimming removed 0 bases at V and 0 bases at J, with 6 bases between. Germline loops: CDR1 LNHNV, CDR2 YYDKDF (reference sequence).

The gene calls are TRBV18 and TRBJ2-5, with no clear D. The V end was cut by 4 bases, the J end by 4 bases, with 16 bases between. Germline assignment: CDR1 KGHSH and CDR2 LQKENI. The length of the CDR3 is 15 residues. CDR3 loop: CASSRVRMFPETQYF. The CDR3 DNA reads as TGTGCCAGCTCACGAGTCAGGATGTTTCCAGAGACCCAGTACTTC. Filled out from reference TRBV18 and TRBJ2-5, the complete variable domain reads NAGVMQNPRHLVRRRGQEARLRCSPMKGHSHVYWYRQLPEEGLKFMVYLQKENIIDESGMPKERFSAEFPKEGPSILRIQQVVRGDSAAYFCASSRVRMFPETQYFGPGTRLLVL.

This clone was seen a single time. The chain links TRBV7-6 to TRBJ2-4; a possible D gene is TRBD2 (5 bases). CDR3 length: 14 amino acids. V was trimmed by 5 bases and J by 7 bases, leaving 15 bases between them. Germline V gene lookup returns CDR1 SGHVS and CDR2 FNYEAQ. CDR3 bases: TGTGCCAGCAGCCCTCAGACTATGACCAACATTCAGTACTTC. Protein: CASSPQTMTNIQYF.

The rearrangement uses TRBV7-9 and TRBJ2-7; D is uncertain. Trimming cost V 4 bases and J 7 bases, with 11 bases left between them. The length of the CDR3 is 12 residues. Germline CDR1 is SEHNR and CDR2 is FQNEAQ (reference sequence). The CDR3 DNA reads TGTGCCAGCAGCTCCCTCCCTCTAGAGCAGTACTTC. Protein: CASSSLPLEQYF.